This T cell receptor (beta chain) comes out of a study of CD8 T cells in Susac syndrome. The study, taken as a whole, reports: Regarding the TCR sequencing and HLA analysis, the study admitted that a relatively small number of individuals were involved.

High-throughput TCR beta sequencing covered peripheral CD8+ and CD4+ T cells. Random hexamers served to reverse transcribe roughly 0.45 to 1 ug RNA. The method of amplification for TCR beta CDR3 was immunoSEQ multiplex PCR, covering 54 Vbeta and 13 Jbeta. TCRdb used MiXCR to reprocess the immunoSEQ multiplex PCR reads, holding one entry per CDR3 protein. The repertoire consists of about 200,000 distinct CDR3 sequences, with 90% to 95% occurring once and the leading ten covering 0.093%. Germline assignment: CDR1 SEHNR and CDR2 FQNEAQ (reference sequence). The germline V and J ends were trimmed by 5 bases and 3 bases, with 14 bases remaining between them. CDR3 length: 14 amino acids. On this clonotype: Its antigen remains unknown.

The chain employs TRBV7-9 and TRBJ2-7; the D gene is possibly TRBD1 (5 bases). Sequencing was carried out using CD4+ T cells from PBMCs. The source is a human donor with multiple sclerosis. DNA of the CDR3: TGTGCCAGCAGCCTGGACAACTTCGGCTACGAGCAGTACTTC. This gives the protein CASSLDNFGYEQYF.